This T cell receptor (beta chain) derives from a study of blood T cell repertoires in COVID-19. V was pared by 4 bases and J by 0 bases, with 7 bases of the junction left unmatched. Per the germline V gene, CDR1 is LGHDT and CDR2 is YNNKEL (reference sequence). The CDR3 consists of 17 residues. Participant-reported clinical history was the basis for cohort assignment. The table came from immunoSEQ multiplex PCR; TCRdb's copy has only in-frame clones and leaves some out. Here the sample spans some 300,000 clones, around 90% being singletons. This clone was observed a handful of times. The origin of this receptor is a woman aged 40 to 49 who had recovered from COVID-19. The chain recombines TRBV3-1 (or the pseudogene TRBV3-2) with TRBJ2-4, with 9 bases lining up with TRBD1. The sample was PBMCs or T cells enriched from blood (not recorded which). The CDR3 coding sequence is TGTGCCAGCAGCCCAAGACAGGGGGTTTTAGCCAAAAACATTCAGTACTTC. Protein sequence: CASSPRQGVLAKNIQYF.